This T cell receptor (beta chain) was sequenced in a study of shared clonotypes between healthy human individuals. In the study overall: Donors had three CD4 naive, three CD4 memory, two CD8 naive and one CD8 memory plate apiece.

A note on this clone: The antigen remains undetermined.

Only CD45RO-negative cells positively selected for CCR7 counted as naive CD8 cells, so terminally differentiated effector memory CD45RA+ cells were excluded. Overall study findings and caveats: Rarefaction revealed incomplete sorted-subset sequencing despite large depth.

For each subset, genomic DNA was distributed in equal portions over several immunoSEQ plates. The repertoire was sequenced with immunoSEQ multiplex PCR; TCRdb's copy has only in-frame clones and lacks some. The data contain millions of clones, roughly 91% of them seen just once; the ten biggest clones take up around 1.7%. Losses at the gene ends were 5 bases for V and 6 bases for J; bases not matched to a gene: 10. This CDR3 is built from 16 residues. Germline CDR1 reads WSHSY; CDR2 reads SAAADI. Sequenced: naive CD8+ T cells from PBMCs. The receptor's source is a man aged 18 to 35 in good health. Some clones in this sample may be carry-over from other donors' samples. V and J are TRBV10-2 and TRBJ2-7; 13 positions agree with TRBD2. The CDR3 protein is CASSLTSGRIHAEQYF. The CDR3 nucleotides are TGCGCCAGCAGTTTGACTAGCGGGAGGATTCATGCCGAGCAGTACTTC.